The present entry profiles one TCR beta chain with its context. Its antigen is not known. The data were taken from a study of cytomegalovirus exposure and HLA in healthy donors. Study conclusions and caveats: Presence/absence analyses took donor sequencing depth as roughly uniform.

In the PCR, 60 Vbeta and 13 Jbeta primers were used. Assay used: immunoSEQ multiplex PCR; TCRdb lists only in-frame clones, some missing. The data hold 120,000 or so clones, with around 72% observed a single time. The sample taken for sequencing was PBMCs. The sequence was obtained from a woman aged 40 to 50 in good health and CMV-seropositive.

The CDR3 nucleotides read TGTGCCAGCAGTTTATTGACTCCTTGGGGCGCCGGAAATGGGAACACTGAAGCTTTCTTT. Encoded protein: CASSLLTPWGAGNGNTEAFF. The chain combines TRBV28 with TRBJ1-1; tentative D call: TRBD1 (5 bases). The V end lost 1 base, the J end lost 1 base, and 25 bases lay between the germline ends. The CDR3 runs to 20 residues. The germline gives CDR1 MDHEN, CDR2 SYDVKM.